The present T cell receptor (beta chain) was sequenced within a study of memory CD4+ T cells and cytomegalovirus serostatus (dated by TCRdb to the late 2010s). About the investigation overall: The roughly 33 healthy Belgian adults in the cohort included 9 who were CMV seropositive and roughly 25 who were CMV seronegative. CD4+ memory TCRbeta repertoires of a Belgian cohort with known cytomegalovirus serostatus were sequenced in order to replicate a published TCR-based CMV serostatus classifier. The full study reports these points: Unlike the original study, which covered naive and memory CD4+ and CD8+ populations, the Belgian study sequenced only CD4+CD45RO+ memory cells. The results were interpreted as suggesting that the CMV-associated TCR signature is mostly present in the CD4+ memory repertoire. On the Belgian cohort, the classifier built on the original framework reached a median bootstrapped AUC of about 0.95, with a 95% CI of 0.76-1.00. Of fewer than 200 previously reported CMV-associated TCRbeta sequences, around 67 appeared in the CD4+ memory repertoires, each in one to five individuals. CMV serostatus prediction reached a median bootstrapped AUC of 0.95 with the original framework and 0.91 with a US-trained random forest.

Genomic DNA was extracted from sorted cells with the Quick-DNA Microprep Kit. Amplification of TCRbeta DNA was done with the immunoSEQ hsTCRbeta kit, following the protocol from the manufacturer. TCRbeta libraries were sequenced on an Illumina MiSeq instrument. As for the original processing: Removing out-of-frame sequences left a few million distinct TCRbeta sequences, an average of roughly 68,000 per individual. Two values were used to score each individual: the count of around 150 previously reported CMV-associated TCRbeta sequences and the total count of productive distinct TCRbeta sequences. A beta-binomial model was reimplemented in Python, and scikit-learn random forests with default parameters were trained on US cohort data. Classifier performance on the Belgian cohort was reported as the median AUC with percentile confidence intervals calculated over 10,000 bootstrap iterations. TCRdb carries this immuneACCESS record with in-frame sequences only. Its versions omit some clonotypes, under half of them owing to an unresolved V gene in the studies checked, with the rest unexplained. That table furnishes V, J and clone size, whereas the DNA furnished D and trimming. This sample holds approximately 88,000 clones; 80% were observed only once. The ten largest clonotypes hold less than 4.5% of the sample.

A FACSAria II was used to sort memory CD4+ T cells, defined as single viable CD3+CD4+CD8-CD45RO+ cells. CMV serostatus was determined with a Roche Elecsys assay detecting serum IgG against CMV pp150, pp28, p38 and p52. Once the samples were thawed, total CD4+ T cells were enriched through positive selection using CD4 magnetic microbeads. The samples came from a separate study whose specific focus was interrogating the CD4+ T cell memory repertoire. Following standard operating procedures, peripheral blood mononuclear cells were isolated and cryopreserved, while serum was kept at -80 degrees C. Staining used CD3-PerCP (BW264/56), CD4-APC (RPA-T4), CD45RO-PE (UCHT1) and CD8-Pacific Orange (3B5) antibodies, with Sytox blue excluding non-viable cells. This clone has just a few counts. It lacks a known antigen. Qualities for individual bases were not recorded, and no much larger clone is one base off.

Relative to germline, V is missing 6 bases and J is missing 5 bases, with 13 bases of the junction outside any gene match. Spanning cysteine to phenylalanine, the CDR3 consists of 17 amino acids. The DNA shown is the 51-base CDR3, in frame from base 1. The germline V gene encodes CDR1 WNHNN and CDR2 SYGVQD (reference sequence). Source material: memory CD4+ T cells from blood. Here the chain combines TRBV10-1 and TRBJ2-2; 9 central bases correspond to TRBD1. The source of this sequence is an adult in good health and CMV-seropositive. CDR3 reads: CASRPSPGQGGTGELFF. The nucleotides are TGCGCCAGCAGACCCTCTCCGGGACAGGGAGGTACCGGGGAGCTGTTTTTT.